The entry below gives a single T cell receptor beta chain sequence along with its context. Germline V gene lookup returns CDR1 KGHSH and CDR2 LQKENI. V shed 5 bases and J 7 bases; nucleotides not matched to a gene: 6. The CDR3 is 14 residues long. Original data processing: From reference gene primer amplification, estimates of nucleated cell counts were derived. The protocol was immunoSEQ multiplex PCR, while the TCRdb copy is restricted to in-frame clones and leaves out a portion. That table is the source of V, J and clone size, and D and trimming were worked out from the DNA. The data contain tens of thousands of clones, about 74% of them singletons. The sample originates from a study of blood T cell repertoires in COVID-19. Study overall: Both acute and convalescent COVID-19 samples were obtained from the United States, Italy and Spain. Nucleic acid was either cDNA or gDNA, and it came from T cells, B-cell-depleted T cells, or PBMCs.

This clonotype was obtained from a man aged 65-85 years with COVID-19, enrolled during active disease. Material for sequencing was peripheral blood. The chain links TRBV18 to TRBJ1-5, with 9 bases aligning to TRBD1. CDR3 bases: TGTGCCAGCTCAAAGGACAGGGGCGACCAGCCCCAGCATTTT. Its protein is CASSKDRGDQPQHF.